This TCR beta chain comes out of a study of a mutant IDH1 vaccine in newly diagnosed glioma. Study in general: Treated patients comprised around 62% males and about 40% females, mean age approximately 42 years. Beforehand, treatment had been radiotherapy, temozolomide, or both; the majority received both. Findings of the study overall: A vaccine-induced immune response developed in roughly 93% of the patients.

Data came from immunoSEQ multiplex PCR; TCRdb stores just in-frame clones and leaves some out. This table has fewer than 85,000 clones, around 85% appearing once. Regarding time point: baseline, week 1 (first vaccination visit). Treatment: pre-vaccination baseline after standard-of-care therapy. Trimming removed 10 bases from V and 5 bases from J, with 17 bases in between. Looked up from germline, CDR1 is ENHRY and CDR2 is SYGVKD. The CDR3 covers 14 residues. Regarding this clone: Its specificity is not known.

This specimen was PBMCs, taken from a glioma patient treated with radiotherapy, temozolomide or both. The chain couples TRBV10-3 to TRBJ1-4; TRBD1 might be the D (5 bases). This clonotype originated in a man aged 25-40 years with glioma. CDR3 residues: CATRKDGTNEKLFF. CDR3 DNA sequence: TGTGCCACCAGAAAGGACGGGACGAATGAAAAACTGTTTTTT.